Below, one T cell receptor (beta chain) is given with its context. The sample comes from a study of cytomegalovirus exposure and HLA in healthy donors. V lost 4 bases and J lost 6; bases outside the gene matches: 9. The length of the CDR3 is 15 residues. Germline V lookup: CDR1 SGDLS, CDR2 YYNGEE. A multiplex PCR was run with 60 Vbeta primers and 13 Jbeta primers. The repertoire was sequenced with immunoSEQ multiplex PCR; TCRdb's copy has only in-frame clones and lacks some. In the table there are fewer than 110,000 clones, more than 75% of which are singletons. V usage is TRBV9 and J usage is TRBJ2-2, with 7 positions matching TRBD2. The receptor comes from a woman aged 18-35 years in good health and CMV-seropositive. Specimen: PBMCs. CDR3 amino acids: CASSSGLVLSGELFF. CDR3 nucleotides: TGTGCCAGCAGCTCCGGACTAGTTCTATCCGGGGAGCTGTTTTTT.